These T cell receptor beta chains were read from a single sample in a study of blood T cell repertoires in COVID-19. The assay was immunoSEQ multiplex PCR, and TCRdb's table has in-frame clones only and misses some. Among 250,000 to 300,000 clones listed, about 90% were seen once. The sequenced material came from peripheral blood. Receptors originate from a woman in her twenties or thirties with COVID-19, enrolled during active disease. Both conserved end residues are part of each CDR3. A D gene is named only where the DNA matches it firmly. Some rows have no size entry. The others give once, few or many, or a class for an expanded clone.

TRBD1,TRBV19,TRBJ1-3,.,TGTGCCAGTAGTCCGGGACAGCGCCACTCCTTTGGAAACACCATATATTTT,CASSPGQRHSFGNTIYF
TRBD2,TRBV27,TRBJ2-7,few,TGTGCCAGCACAGGTGTAAGGGAGGGCTCCTACGAGCAGTACTTC,CASTGVREGSYEQYF
TRBD2,TRBV10-3,TRBJ2-7,.,TGTGCCATCAGCGGACTAGTTACCTACGAGCAGTACTTC,CAISGLVTYEQYF
TRBD1,TRBV10-3,TRBJ2-7,.,TGTGCCATCAGCAACAGGGGAAACTCCTACGAGCAGTACTTC,CAISNRGNSYEQYF
TRBD1,TRBV6-5,TRBJ1-2,.,TGTGCCAGCAGTTACTCGAGGGACAGCTCTAACTATGGCTACACCTTC,CASSYSRDSSNYGYTF
.,TRBV7-8,TRBJ2-7,.,TGTGCCAGCAGCTTGGTCGCCGGAGTAGGCTACGAGCAGTACTTC,CASSLVAGVGYEQYF
.,TRBV6-6,TRBJ2-7,.,TGTGCCAGCAGTGATGAGGTTGGTGGCGAGCAGTACTTC,CASSDEVGGEQYF
.,TRBV20-1,TRBJ1-2,.,TGCAGTGTTTATAATCGGGGTGGCTACACCTTC,CSVYNRGGYTF
.,TRBV6-2/TRBV6-3,TRBJ2-7,.,TGTGCCAGCAGTTTCCCCGGGAGCTACGAGCAGTACTTC,CASSFPGSYEQYF
TRBD1,TRBV15,TRBJ2-2,few,TGTGCCACCAGCACCACTTGGGTGGACAGGGTGGACACCGGGGAGCTGTTTTTT,CATSTTWVDRVDTGELFF
.,TRBV7-9,TRBJ1-4,.,TGTGCCAGCAGCTTAGCGGCCACCCGGAGGGATGAAAAACTGTTTTTT,CASSLAATRRDEKLFF
TRBD1,TRBV28,TRBJ1-1,.,TGTGCCAGTCGACAGGGGCGGAACACTGAAGCTTTCTTT,CASRQGRNTEAFF
.,TRBV6-1,TRBJ1-2,.,TGTGCCAGCAGTGAATTTCAGGGGCTAGGCTATGGCTACACCTTC,CASSEFQGLGYGYTF
.,TRBV11-2,TRBJ1-1,.,TGTGCCAGCAGCTTAAGTCCGGGGAACACTGAAGCTTTCTTT,CASSLSPGNTEAFF
.,TRBV6-1,TRBJ1-6,.,TGTGCCAGCAGTGCTGGGACACGCCTGAGCTCCTATAATTCACCCCTCCACTTT,CASSAGTRLSSYNSPLHF
.,TRBV5-1,TRBJ1-2,.,TGCGCCAGCACGCAGGGCCCTCGATATGGCTACACCTTC,CASTQGPRYGYTF
.,TRBV24-1,TRBJ2-1,few,TGTGCCACCAGTAAGAGGGGGACCTCCCATGAGCAGTTCTTC,CATSKRGTSHEQFF
.,TRBV4-1,TRBJ2-3,once,TGCGCCAGCAGCCAAGATTCGGCGTTCGGGGCAGATACGCAGTATTTT,CASSQDSAFGADTQYF
.,TRBV5-1,TRBJ1-1,.,TGCGCCAGCAGCTTGGGCGGAACAGGGATCATGAACACTGAAGCTTTCTTT,CASSLGGTGIMNTEAFF
TRBD1,TRBV2,TRBJ2-6,.,TGTGCCGGCGACAGGGGGCAGGCCAACGTCCTGACTTTC,CAGDRGQANVLTF
.,TRBV7-9,TRBJ2-7,.,TGTGCCAGCAGCACGCCGGGGGGCCTCTCCTACGAGCAGTACTTC,CASSTPGGLSYEQYF
.,TRBV5-6,TRBJ2-7,.,TGTGCCAGCAGATTGAGGCAGGGTAGGTACGAGCAGTACTTC,CASRLRQGRYEQYF
.,TRBV9,TRBJ2-7,.,TGTGCCAGCAGCGTGGCCCCCTTCTCGAACGAGCAGTACTTC,CASSVAPFSNEQYF
.,TRBV23-1,TRBJ1-4,.,TGCGCCAGCAGTAGGGGCAGGAGGGATGAAAAACTGTTTTTT,CASSRGRRDEKLFF
.,TRBV11-2,TRBJ2-7,few,TGTGCCAGCAGCTTGAGGGACTCCTACGAGCAGTACTTC,CASSLRDSYEQYF
.,TRBV4-2,TRBJ1-1,few,TGTGCCAGCAGCCCGGCAATAGGACACCTAAACACTGAAGCTTTCTTT,CASSPAIGHLNTEAFF
.,TRBV12-3/TRBV12-4,TRBJ2-2,.,TGTGCCAGCCGTGGGCTGGCCGGGGAGCTGTTTTTT,CASRGLAGELFF
TRBD1,TRBV7-8,TRBJ1-6,.,TGTGCCAGCAGCCTGGGACAGGGGGGTACTCTAGGTAATTCACCCCTCCACTTT,CASSLGQGGTLGNSPLHF
.,TRBV6-5,TRBJ2-7,.,TGTGCCAGCAGCCCCACAGGCTCCTACGAGCAGTACTTC,CASSPTGSYEQYF
.,TRBV12-5,TRBJ2-4,.,TGTGCTAGGAATCCCAGGGATTCTCTAGCCAAAAACATTCAGTACTTC,CARNPRDSLAKNIQYF
.,TRBV5-6,TRBJ2-7,.,TGTGCCAGCAGCACTTGGGACCTCAGGGGGGTGCAGTACTTC,CASSTWDLRGVQYF
.,TRBV28,TRBJ1-1,.,TGTGCCAGCAGTTTATTTAATGTTGTCACTGAAGCTTTCTTT,CASSLFNVVTEAFF
.,TRBV14,TRBJ1-1,many,TGTGCCAGCAGCCAAACCCTGTCGTGGGGCGCGGTAACTGAAGCTTTCTTT,CASSQTLSWGAVTEAFF
TRBD1,TRBV5-1,TRBJ2-7,few,TGCGCCAGCAGCTCCGGGACAGGGGACGAGCAGTACTTC,CASSSGTGDEQYF
.,TRBV12-3/TRBV12-4,TRBJ2-7,.,TGTGCCAGCAGTTTAAGGCGGCGCGAGCAGTACTTC,CASSLRRREQYF
TRBD1,TRBV18,TRBJ2-3,.,TGTGCCAGCTCACCACCGGGACAGGGGCGCACAGATACGCAGTATTTT,CASSPPGQGRTDTQYF
.,TRBV27,TRBJ2-7,.,TGTGCCAGCAGGGGGCAGGGTCCCTACGAGCAGTACTTC,CASRGQGPYEQYF
TRBD1,TRBV7-8,TRBJ1-1,.,TGTGCCAGCAGCTTGCCCGCTACAATACAGGGGCGGGCTTTCTTT,CASSLPATIQGRAFF
.,TRBV6-5,TRBJ2-7,.,TGTGCCAGCCAGATACGCGGGGGCCTGGAGCAGTACTTC,CASQIRGGLEQYF
.,TRBV19,TRBJ1-6,.,TGTGCCAGTAGTATAGGGAGCCAGAGCTCCTATAATTCACCCCTCCACTTT,CASSIGSQSSYNSPLHF
TRBD1,TRBV5-1,TRBJ2-7,.,TGCGCCAGCAGCTTGGGTGACAGGGCCTCGTCCTACGAGCAGTACTTC,CASSLGDRASSYEQYF
.,TRBV15,TRBJ2-6,.,TGTGCCACCAGCCCGCGTTCTCTACAGGGCTCTGGGGCCAACGTCCTGACTTTC,CATSPRSLQGSGANVLTF
TRBD1,TRBV7-6,TRBJ2-7,.,TGTGCCAGCAGCTCATCAGGGGGAAGGTCCTACGAGCAGTACTTC,CASSSSGGRSYEQYF
TRBD2,TRBV6-5,TRBJ2-7,.,TGTGCCAGCATTCGGGGGGTGGAGGGAAACGAGCAGTACTTC,CASIRGVEGNEQYF
TRBD1,TRBV5-1,TRBJ2-3,.,TGCGCCAGCAGTCAAGGGACAGCTAGCACAGATACGCAGTATTTT,CASSQGTASTDTQYF
TRBD1,TRBV18,TRBJ1-2,few,TGTGCCAGCTCACTGCCGGACAGGGACTATGGCTACACCTTC,CASSLPDRDYGYTF
TRBD1,TRBV28,TRBJ1-2,.,TGTGCCAGCGGGTTCAGGGGGTATGGCTACACCTTC,CASGFRGYGYTF
.,TRBV6-6,TRBJ2-7,.,TGTGCCAGCAAAAGTGACAGATCCTACGAGCAGTACTTC,CASKSDRSYEQYF
.,TRBV20-1,TRBJ1-5,once,TGCAGTGCTAGTACCGGGGGGATATATAGCAATCAGCCCCAGCATTTT,CSASTGGIYSNQPQHF
.,TRBV7-2,TRBJ2-7,.,TGTGCCAGCAGCTTCCTGGTAGCGGAGCCATCCTACGAGCAGTACTTC,CASSFLVAEPSYEQYF
.,TRBV27,TRBJ2-5,.,TGTGCCAGCAGCCGGACCGGGACAACGAACCAAGAGACCCAGTACTTC,CASSRTGTTNQETQYF
TRBD2,TRBV9,TRBJ2-5,.,TGTGCCAGCAGCCCACGGACTAGCGGGGTTCAAGAGACCCAGTACTTC,CASSPRTSGVQETQYF
TRBD1,TRBV4-1,TRBJ1-1,.,TGCGCCAGCAGCCAAGATGCTCTCTCCAGGGGGGAAACTGAAGCTTTCTTT,CASSQDALSRGETEAFF